This TCR beta chain was sequenced in a study of T cell responses to AZD1222 COVID-19 vaccine. Whole-study findings and limits: Just six or seven AZD1222 recipients tested seropositive at baseline. Sampling captured repertoires only after the peak T cell response.

This table comes from immunoSEQ multiplex PCR, and its TCRdb copy is limited to in-frame clones, with some not included. Of approximately 77,000 clones detected, about 92% appear once; the ten largest clones hold roughly 4.8%. The CDR3 sequence is 15 residues long. V was trimmed by 5 bases and J by 0 bases, leaving 13 bases between them. Germline V gene sequence: CDR1 MNHEY, CDR2 SVGEGT. Notes on this clone: Its antigen remains unknown.

Sequenced material: peripheral blood, taken 28 days after the second AZD1222 dose. This chain connects TRBV6-2 or TRBV6-3 to TRBJ1-2; TRBD1 might be the D (5 bases). This sequence was found in an adult who received the AZD1222 COVID-19 vaccine. CDR3 nucleotide sequence: TGTGCCAGCAGTACCCCGTCAGGGACTAACTATGGCTACACCTTC. It encodes CASSTPSGTNYGYTF.